The clone carrying this TCR beta chain has ten or more counts. Its specificity is not known. The data belong to a study of regulatory T cells in long-lasting Graves disease. The study, taken as a whole, reports: It was in persistent disease that TRBV28, TRBJ1-2 and TRBJ2-5 were favored. The analysis examined peripheral blood only and excluded thyroid tissue.

Both iRepertoire HTBI primers and Arm-PCR of CDR3 regions were used to build the TCR beta libraries. How the authors handled the data: About 62 TRBV and some 15 TRBJ segments were identified across samples. TCRdb re-called the multiplex PCR reads through MiXCR, storing one row per CDR3 protein. These V and J calls derive from TCRdb rather than the authors' analysis. In the table there are a few hundred thousand distinct CDR3 sequences, around a quarter of which are singletons. Time point: persistent/refractory GD, antithyroid drugs over 5 years with positive TRAb. RNA extracted from PBMCs served as the sequencing template. The patients were drawn from one endocrinology department in Xi'an, China. Germline CDR1 is SNHLY and CDR2 is FYNNEI. J was trimmed by 6 bases and V by 4 bases; bases with no gene match: 8. This CDR3 is built from 15 residues.

Sample: peripheral blood mononuclear cells (PBMCs), taken when the disease was refractory, from a patient treated with antithyroid drugs. The chain employs TRBV2 and TRBJ1-5, with 8 bases identical to TRBD1. The clonotype originates from a female donor with Graves disease. CDR3 bases: TGTGCCAGCAGTGGGCCAGGGGGCGCGGGTCAGCCCCAGCATTTT. It encodes CASSGPGGAGQPQHF.